This T cell receptor (beta chain) is drawn from a study of beta chain features in type 1 diabetes. Study conclusions and caveats: A moderate, significant TCRB CDR3 shortening appeared in type 1 diabetes across four CD4+ subsets.

This clone was counted a few times. Antigen specificity is unknown. The CDR3 contains 14 residues. Germline CDR1 is SGHDT and CDR2 is YYEEEE. Between the trimmed V and J ends, which lost 0 bases and 4 bases, there was a span of 9 bases. Every bit of the isolated RNA underwent reverse transcription, so sequencing read expressed TCRB transcripts. Profiling relied on immunoSEQ multiplex PCR, and the TCRdb table lists in-frame clones only, not all of them. The sample shows roughly 400,000 clones, around 10% of them seen only once. The sequencing input was central memory CD4+ T cells from blood. The V gene is TRBV5-6, the J gene TRBJ2-3; tentatively, D is TRBD1 or TRBD2 (5 bases each). The sequence was collected from a young man with type 1 diabetes. The CDR3 protein is CASSLVRGSDTQYF. The CDR3 DNA sequence: TGTGCCAGCAGCTTGGTGAGGGGATCAGATACGCAGTATTTT.